These 24 T cell receptor beta chains originate from one sample sequenced in a study of T cells in Graves' hyperthyroidism and ophthalmopathy. TCR beta CDR3 regions were amplified from RNA. First-round RT-PCR with HTBI primers amplified the TCR CDR3 region. One entry per CDR3 protein results from TCRdb running MiXCR on the multiplex PCR reads. The repertoire holds hundreds of thousands of distinct CDR3 sequences, with roughly 15% as singletons. What was sequenced was blood. The receptors come from a woman between 35 and 50 years old with Graves' hyperthyroidism.

This clonotype was seen ten or more times. The J gene is TRBJ1-4, the V gene TRBV30; 9 bases match TRBD1. This CDR3 region has 14 residues. Trimming took 7 bases from V and 8 from J; bases not matched to a gene: 11. Germline assignment: CDR1 GTSNPN and CDR2 SVGIG (reference sequence). Here the CDR3 DNA reads TGTGCCTCCGAACAAGGGACAGGGACCGAAAAACTGTTTTTT. Translated, it gives CASEQGTGTEKLFF.

This clonotype was counted many times. This rearrangement joins TRBV6-1 to TRBJ1-1; D unresolved. CDR1 and CDR2 from the germline V gene are MNHNS and SASEGT. The CDR3 sequence is 15 residues long. V lost 7 bases, J lost 0 bases, and 15 bases lay in between. The CDR3 sequence is CASTAGRSMNTEAFF. CDR3 nucleotides: TGTGCCAGCACCGCGGGAAGGTCCATGAACACTGAAGCTTTCTTT.

This clonotype was detected many times. The chain combines TRBV20-1 with TRBJ2-1; the match to TRBD2 covers 8 bases. There are 15 residues in the CDR3. CDR1 is DFQATT, CDR2 SNEGSKA, per germline (reference sequence). With V trimmed by 1 base and J by 8 bases, 10 bases remained unmatched. This CDR3 reads CSARGVAGGAYEQFF. The CDR3 DNA reads as TGCAGTGCTAGAGGGGTGGCGGGAGGTGCCTATGAGCAGTTCTTC.

This clonotype was found a few times. The V gene is TRBV28, the J gene TRBJ1-5; no clear D gene. The length of the CDR3 is 15 residues. Trimming took 9 bases from V and 1 from J, leaving 16 bases between them. In germline, CDR1 is MDHEN, CDR2 SYDVKM. As DNA, the CDR3 is TGTGCCAGTACAGACTCGCCTTTGAGCAATCAGCCCCAGCATTTT. It encodes CASTDSPLSNQPQHF.

This clonotype has at least ten counts. The V call is TRBV3-1, the J call TRBJ1-5; unclear D gene. This CDR3 contains 13 residues. CDR1 is LGHDT and CDR2 is YNNKEL in the germline V gene (reference sequence). Trimming took off 4 bases at V and 10 bases at J, with 14 bases between the two ends. The CDR3 sequence is CASSLAGIEPQHF. The CDR3 DNA follows: TGTGCCAGCAGCCTAGCCGGGATTGAACCCCAGCATTTT. Full variable domain (outside the CDR3, taken from reference TRBV3-1 and TRBJ1-5): DTAVSQTPKYLVTQMGNDKSIKCEQNLGHDTMYWYKQDSKKFLKIMFSYNNKELIINETVPNRFSPKSPDKAHLNLHINSLELGDSAVYFCASSLAGIEPQHFGDGTRLSIL.

The sample holds many counts of this clonotype. J is TRBJ2-1 and V is TRBV2; TRBD2 agrees at 10 bases. The CDR3 sequence is 18 residues long. Germline V lookup: CDR1 SNHLY, CDR2 FYNNEI. The J segment lost 2 bases and the V segment lost 8 bases, leaving 15 bases of the junction unmatched. CDR3 residues: CASGLAGGTRHTYNEQFF. CDR3 sequence (DNA): TGTGCCAGCGGCTTAGCGGGAGGAACGAGACACACCTACAATGAGCAGTTCTTC.

This clonotype was detected ten times or more. The gene calls are TRBV20-1 and TRBJ1-1, with D perhaps matching TRBD1 (5 bases). The germline gives CDR1 DFQATT, CDR2 SNEGSKA (reference sequence). With 5 bases removed from V and 2 bases from J, the gap between germline ends came to 12 bases. The CDR3 has 13 amino acids. The CDR3 nucleotides read TGCAGTGCTCAGGGCAGCCTAAACACTGAAGCTTTCTTT. Its protein is CSAQGSLNTEAFF.

This clonotype was observed at least ten times. The CDR3 is CASSEPDRNQETQYF. CDR3 in DNA: TGCGCCAGCAGTGAGCCGGACAGAAACCAAGAGACCCAGTACTTC. V gene TRBV10-2 combines with J gene TRBJ2-5; tentative D call: TRBD1 (6 bases). V lost 2 bases to trimming and J lost 0 bases, with 10 bases between them. This CDR3 region has 15 residues. Germline CDR1 reads WSHSY; CDR2 reads SAAADI.

This clonotype showed up many times. The chain couples TRBV2 to TRBJ2-1, with a tentative D call TRBD1 (5 bases). Between the trimmed V and J ends, which lost 7 bases and 7 bases, there was a span of 8 bases. The germline gives CDR1 SNHLY, CDR2 FYNNEI. The CDR3 contains 11 residues. CDR3 sequence (DNA): TGTGCCAGCATGGGGCGGAATGAGCAGTTCTTC. It yields the protein CASMGRNEQFF. Full variable domain (remainder filled in from reference TRBV2 and TRBJ2-1): EPEVTQTPSHQVTQMGQEVILRCVPISNHLYFYWYRQILGQKVEFLVSFYNNEISEKSEIFDDQFSVERPDGSNFTLKIRSTKLEDSAMYFCASMGRNEQFFGPGTRLTVL.

This clonotype was seen ten or more times. The chain links TRBV20-1 to TRBJ2-7, with a weak D call TRBD2 (6 bases). Looked up from germline, CDR1 is DFQATT and CDR2 is SNEGSKA (reference sequence). This CDR3 contains 14 residues. V was shortened by 6 bases and J by 1 base, with 16 bases between the two germline ends. CDR3 amino acids: CSALGGGLSYEQYF. In DNA form, the CDR3 reads TGCAGTGCCCTGGGTGGAGGGCTTTCCTACGAGCAGTACTTC.

This clonotype was seen many times. The V and J genes are TRBV2 and TRBJ2-3, with D tentatively TRBD1 (6 bases). Germline V gives CDR1 SNHLY, CDR2 FYNNEI. V was clipped by 5 bases and J by 4 bases, with 13 bases between them. The CDR3 extends over 14 amino acids. CDR3 sequence (DNA): TGTGCCAGCAGTTTCCGACAGGCGGCAGATACGCAGTATTTT. Its protein is CASSFRQAADTQYF.

This clonotype came up many times. This chain connects TRBV3-1 to TRBJ1-3; 7 bases agree with TRBD1. The V gene's germline CDR1 is LGHDT and CDR2 YNNKEL (reference sequence). V gave up 6 bases and J gave up 0 bases; unmatched junction bases: 5. This CDR3 spans 15 amino acids. The CDR3 protein is CASSLGGHSGNTIYF. DNA of the CDR3: TGTGCCAGCAGTCTAGGGGGCCACTCTGGAAACACCATATATTTT.

This clonotype was found a few times. This rearrangement joins TRBV9 to TRBJ2-3; 12 positions match TRBD2. Trimming at V came to 0 bases and at J to 4 bases, leaving 3 bases not matched to a gene. This CDR3 comprises 16 residues. CDR1 SGDLS and CDR2 YYNGEE come from the germline V gene. Written as DNA, the CDR3 is TGTGCCAGCAGCGTAGTTGCTAGCGGGAGGGCAGATACGCAGTATTTT. Its translation: CASSVVASGRADTQYF.

This clonotype was seen ten or more times. J is TRBJ2-7 and V is TRBV7-6; D is unresolved. Germline loops: CDR1 SGHVS, CDR2 FNYEAQ. The V end lost 1 base, the J end lost 3 bases, and 7 bases lay between the germline ends. This CDR3 is 13 amino acids long. The CDR3 nucleotides are TGTGCCAGCAGCTTAGAGAACAGCTACGAGCAGTACTTC. Residues: CASSLENSYEQYF.

A remark on this clonotype: A much larger clone differs by one base, so this may be a read error. This chain connects TRBV20-1 to TRBJ1-4; D unresolved. Germline V gene sequence: CDR1 DFQATT, CDR2 SNEGSKA (reference sequence). The CDR3 covers 13 residues. In DNA, the CDR3 is TGCAGTGCTCCCCAGGAGTTGGATGAAAAACCGTTTTTT. Amino acid sequence: CSAPQELDEKPFF.

This clonotype appeared once. The chain is built from TRBV19 and TRBJ2-5; 9 bases are a match to TRBD1. The V segment lost 5 bases and the J segment 0 bases; nucleotides outside the gene matches: 4. This CDR3 is 15 amino acids long. Germline CDR1 LNHDA, CDR2 SQIVND (reference sequence). The CDR3 protein is CASSGTGSYQETQYF. In nucleotides, the CDR3 is TGTGCCAGTAGTGGGACAGGGTCGTACCAAGAGACCCAGTACTTC.

This clonotype was detected ten times or more. This CDR3 is CASSDGWQFF. In DNA, the CDR3 is TGTGCCAGCAGTGACGGCTGGCAGTTCTTC. V usage is TRBV2 and J usage is TRBJ2-1; D is ambiguous. This CDR3 spans 10 amino acids. The ends were cut back, 3 bases at V and 12 bases at J, with 6 bases in the middle. Germline assignment: CDR1 SNHLY and CDR2 FYNNEI.

The chain couples TRBV6-7 to TRBJ1-1, with TRBD1 identical over 7 bases. TRBV6-7 is designated an ORF whose function remains uncertain. The CDR3 loop spans 14 amino acids. With V trimmed by 6 bases and J by 3 bases, 7 bases remained unmatched. DNA of the CDR3: TGTGCCAGCAGAAGTAGGGGGCGCGACACTGAAGCTTTCTTT. It encodes CASRSRGRDTEAFF.

In its sample, this clonotype was seen many times. The chain recombines TRBV2 with TRBJ2-7; D gene unclear. This CDR3 region has 11 residues. Germline V gene data show CDR1 as SNHLY and CDR2 as FYNNEI. Trimming stripped 8 bases from V and 6 bases from J, with 11 bases between. The CDR3 reads CASGVITEQYF. The CDR3 DNA reads TGTGCCAGCGGTGTCATAACCGAGCAGTACTTC.

For this clonotype: One end of the junction varies from germline; a read error may be responsible. The chain links TRBV27 to TRBJ2-4; no definite D call. CDR3 length: 13 residues. Germline CDR1 MNHEY, CDR2 SMNVEV (reference sequence). In DNA, the CDR3 is TGTGCCAGCAGTTTATTAGCCAAAAACACTCAGTACTTC. Protein product: CASSLLAKNTQYF.

This clonotype has only a few counts. The J gene is TRBJ1-6, the V gene TRBV12-3 or TRBV12-4; no clear D gene. This CDR3 has 15 amino acids. Trimming took off 6 bases at V and 7 bases at J, with 16 bases between the two ends. DNA for the CDR3: TGTGCCAGCAGGTCCGGCGCCTCTAGAAATTCACCCCTCCACTTT. It specifies CASRSGASRNSPLHF.

This clonotype appeared many times. This chain joins TRBV2 and TRBJ2-7; 12 positions agree with TRBD2. Germline CDR1 and CDR2: SNHLY and FYNNEI. CDR3 length: 16 residues. Germline trimming cut 1 base from V and 3 bases from J; bases unmatched to any gene: 4. DNA for the CDR3: TGTGCCAGCAGTGAAGTAACTAGCGGGAGGCTCTACGAGCAGTACTTC. Translation: CASSEVTSGRLYEQYF.

This clonotype was detected many times. The chain uses TRBV11-1 and TRBJ2-1; possibly TRBD1 for D (6 bases). CDR1 is SGHAT and CDR2 is FQDESV in the germline V gene (reference sequence). Trimming left V 6 bases short and J 2 bases short, with 8 bases between. The CDR3 runs 13 residues. CDR3 nucleotide sequence: TGTGCCAGCAGTCAGGGGACCTACAATGAGCAGTTCTTC. It encodes CASSQGTYNEQFF.

This clonotype occurred a few times. CDR3 DNA sequence: TGCAGTGCTTTGGGGCGGGAGAGCTCCTACGAGCAGTACTTC. It codes for CSALGRESSYEQYF. The chain is built from TRBV20-1 and TRBJ2-7; 7 bases match TRBD2. This CDR3 comprises 14 residues. V shed 5 bases and J 0 bases; nucleotides not matched to a gene: 7. Germline V lookup: CDR1 DFQATT, CDR2 SNEGSKA (reference sequence).